The 18 T cell receptor beta chains listed next were all sequenced from one sample in a study of blood T cell repertoires in COVID-19. TCRdb keeps only in-frame clones here, not all; method: immunoSEQ multiplex PCR. The sample has about 250,000 clones; about 80% are singletons. Sequenced input: peripheral blood. Every receptor here comes from a man aged 45-60 years with active or convalescent COVID-19.

The chain is built from TRBV19 and TRBJ1-2; D is undetermined. The germline V and J ends were trimmed by 4 bases and 8 bases, with 8 bases remaining between them. The germline V gene has CDR1 LNHDA and CDR2 SQIVND (reference sequence). The CDR3 is 11 residues long. CDR3 sequence reads: CASSNSVGYTF. The CDR3 DNA reads TGTGCCAGTAGTAATTCGGTCGGCTACACCTTC.

The gene calls are TRBV29-1 and TRBJ2-5, with 9 bases aligning to TRBD1. This CDR3 has 14 residues. V dropped 1 base and J dropped 2; count of bases not matched to a gene: 2. In germline, CDR1 is SQVTM, CDR2 ANQGSEA. This CDR3 reads CSVEGQGGQETQYF. CDR3 DNA: TGCAGCGTTGAAGGACAGGGGGGACAAGAGACCCAGTACTTC.

The chain recombines TRBV15 with TRBJ2-7; D is unclear. This CDR3 comprises 16 residues. Germline CDR1 reads LNHNV; CDR2 reads YYDKDF (reference sequence). Trimming pared 0 bases from V and 3 bases from J, leaving 15 bases between. CDR3 residues: CATSRDQVSSLYEQYF. Written as DNA, the CDR3 is TGTGCCACCAGCAGAGACCAGGTCTCTTCTCTCTACGAGCAGTACTTC.

The genes are TRBV27 and TRBJ1-2, with TRBD1 identical over 8 bases. The germline CDR1 and CDR2 sequences are MNHEY and SMNVEV (reference sequence). V trimming: 3 bases; J trimming: 7 bases; junction bases outside the gene matches: 7. CDR3 length: 14 residues. The CDR3 sequence is CASSLRQGAGGYTF. The DNA of the CDR3 is TGTGCCAGCAGTTTGAGGCAGGGGGCGGGTGGCTACACCTTC.

The chain's CDR3 is CASSLWDSTFYEQYF. In DNA, the CDR3 is TGTGCCAGCAGCTTGTGGGACAGCACCTTCTACGAGCAGTACTTC. V is TRBV5-5 and J is TRBJ2-7; 7 bases are shared with TRBD1. Germline CDR1 and CDR2: SGHKS and YYEKEE (reference sequence). The CDR3 has 15 amino acids. With V trimmed by 1 base and J by 3 bases, 7 bases remained unmatched.

The genes are TRBV10-2 and TRBJ2-1; TRBD2 matches 8 bases. Trimming removed 2 bases from V and 8 bases from J; junction bases left unmatched: 5. The CDR3 length is 14 residues. Per the germline V gene, CDR1 is WSHSY and CDR2 is SAAADI. DNA for the CDR3: TGCGCCAGCAGTGAGATCCGGGGGGGCGATGAGCAGTTCTTC. Residues: CASSEIRGGDEQFF.

J is TRBJ2-3 and V is TRBV28; 8 positions match TRBD2. The trim removed 4 bases at V and 1 base at J, leaving 4 bases unmatched. The germline CDR1 and CDR2 sequences are MDHEN and SYDVKM. The CDR3 covers 15 residues. This CDR3 is CASSSGGPGTDTQYF. The CDR3 bases are TGTGCCAGCAGTTCGGGGGGGCCGGGCACAGATACGCAGTATTTT. Full variable domain (missing parts from reference TRBV28 and TRBJ2-3): DVKVTQSSRYLVKRTGEKVFLECVQDMDHENMFWYRQDPGLGLRLIYFSYDVKMKEKGDIPEGYSVSREKKERFSLILESASTNQTSMYLCASSSGGPGTDTQYFGPGTRLTVL.

This chain links TRBV9 with TRBJ2-2; 11 nucleotides line up with TRBD2. Germline lookup yields CDR1 SGDLS and CDR2 YYNGEE. The CDR3 runs to 16 residues. The trim removed 0 bases at V and 4 bases at J, leaving 2 bases unmatched. The CDR3 coding sequence is TGTGCCAGCAGCGTAGGACTAGCGGGGATCACCGGGGAGCTGTTTTTT. This sequence encodes CASSVGLAGITGELFF.

The CDR3 DNA reads TGTGCCAGTATCGGGACTTTATATGGCTACACCTTC. Its protein is CASIGTLYGYTF. The chain joins TRBV28 to TRBJ1-2; weak D call: TRBD1 (5 bases). The V and J ends lost 9 bases and 5 bases respectively, with 13 bases between them. This CDR3 contains 12 residues. Per the germline V gene, CDR1 is MDHEN and CDR2 is SYDVKM.

This clone was seen a few times. The chain recombines TRBV18 with TRBJ1-4, with TRBD1 matching over 7 bases. The CDR3 covers 14 residues. CDR1 KGHSH and CDR2 LQKENI come from the germline V gene. V lost 4 bases to trimming and J lost 5 bases; unmatched junction nucleotides: 4. CDR3 DNA sequence: TGTGCCAGCTCACTCGCGACAGGGAATGAAAAACTGTTTTTT. Translation gives CASSLATGNEKLFF.

This clone was detected a few times. The V gene is TRBV19, the J gene TRBJ2-5; the D gene is possibly TRBD2 (6 bases). Germline V gives CDR1 LNHDA, CDR2 SQIVND (reference sequence). Trimming left V 8 bases short and J 8 bases short, with 21 bases between. The CDR3 loop spans 14 amino acids. The DNA for the CDR3 is TGTGCCAGTTCCCGGCGAGGACGGGCGGGAACCCAGTACTTC. It specifies CASSRRGRAGTQYF.

The J gene is TRBJ1-4, the V gene TRBV10-3; 9 bases agree with TRBD1. There are 15 residues in the CDR3. Germline-derived CDR1 and CDR2 are ENHRY and SYGVKD. J lost 5 bases, V lost 2 bases, and 3 bases had no gene match. The CDR3: CAISEGQGKNEKLFF. Written as DNA, the CDR3 is TGTGCCATCAGTGAGGGACAGGGGAAAAATGAAAAACTGTTTTTT.

The chain joins TRBV7-9 to TRBJ1-4, with unresolved D. The CDR3 extends over 12 amino acids. Trimming stripped 0 bases from V and 7 bases from J, with 3 bases between. Germline assignment: CDR1 SEHNR and CDR2 FQNEAQ (reference sequence). CDR3 in amino acids: CASSLASEKLFF. CDR3 bases: TGTGCCAGCAGCTTAGCGAGTGAAAAACTGTTTTTT.

This chain uses TRBV4-1 with TRBJ2-3; D perhaps matches TRBD2 (5 bases). The CDR3 has 13 amino acids. Germline CDR1 reads MGHRA; CDR2 reads YSYEKL. The ends were cut back, 4 bases at V and 6 bases at J, with 11 bases in the middle. CDR3 in amino acids: CASSPVPGDTQYF. The CDR3 region has the DNA TGCGCCAGCAGCCCAGTCCCGGGGGATACGCAGTATTTT.

The genes are TRBV29-1 and TRBJ1-1; 10 nucleotides line up with TRBD1. The CDR3 runs to 13 residues. Losses at the gene ends were 7 bases for V and 7 bases for J; bases not matched to a gene: 9. The V gene's germline CDR1 is SQVTM and CDR2 ANQGSEA. CDR3 sequence reads: CSAIRQGAGEAFF. DNA for the CDR3: TGCAGCGCTATCCGACAGGGGGCCGGTGAAGCTTTCTTT.

This clone occurred a few times. This sequence joins TRBV7-7 and TRBJ2-5; the match to TRBD2 covers 8 bases. V lost 5 bases and J lost 3; bases outside the gene matches: 23. CDR3 length: 20 residues. CDR1 is SSHAT and CDR2 is FNYEAQ in the germline V gene (reference sequence). The CDR3 is CASSIPGPLELPAGEETQYF. The CDR3, as DNA: TGTGCCAGCAGCATCCCGGGCCCCCTCGAGTTACCAGCGGGGGAAGAGACCCAGTACTTC. The entire variable domain, with the rest obtained from reference TRBV7-7 and TRBJ2-5, is as follows: GAGVSQSPRYKVTKRGQDVTLRCDPISSHATLYWYQQALGQGPEFLTYFNYEAQPDKSGLPSDRFSAERPEGSISTLTIQRTEQRDSAMYRCASSIPGPLELPAGEETQYFGPGTRLLVL.

The chain employs TRBV24-1 and TRBJ1-1, with D perhaps matching TRBD1 (5 bases). V lost 3 bases and J lost 0, with 19 bases in between. Germline CDR1 and CDR2: KGHDR and SFDVKD. The CDR3 runs 18 residues. In DNA, the CDR3 is TGTGCCACCAGTGATCCAGTGATTCCGGGGGGGGTGAACACTGAAGCTTTCTTT. This gives the protein CATSDPVIPGGVNTEAFF.

This clone has just one count. This chain joins TRBV28 and TRBJ2-2; 10 bases match TRBD2. Germline CDR1 is MDHEN and CDR2 is SYDVKM. Germline trimming cut 5 bases from V and 1 base from J; bases unmatched to any gene: 4. This CDR3 is built from 16 residues. The CDR3 sequence: CASSRSGGQNTGELFF. CDR3 DNA: TGTGCCAGCAGTCGTAGCGGGGGGCAGAACACCGGGGAGCTGTTTTTT. Drawing the rest from reference TRBV28 and TRBJ2-2, the complete variable domain is DVKVTQSSRYLVKRTGEKVFLECVQDMDHENMFWYRQDPGLGLRLIYFSYDVKMKEKGDIPEGYSVSREKKERFSLILESASTNQTSMYLCASSRSGGQNTGELFFGEGSRLTVL.